This TCR beta chain originates from a study of blood T cell repertoires in COVID-19. Study at large: Samples representing acute and convalescent COVID-19 were sourced from the United States, Italy and Spain. In each case, the material was cDNA or gDNA derived from T cells, B-cell-depleted T cells, or PBMCs.

After removal of 5 bases from V and 1 base from J, the junction contained 14 bases not matched to a gene. The CDR3 loop spans 17 amino acids. Per the germline V gene, CDR1 is SQVTM and CDR2 is ANQGSEA. The repertoire was sequenced with immunoSEQ multiplex PCR; TCRdb's copy has only in-frame clones and lacks some. The sample contains fewer than 150,000 clones, approximately 80% of which appear only once. Sequencing was carried out using peripheral blood. The receptor was isolated from a human donor in a cohort sampled during active COVID-19. The chain carries TRBV29-1 and TRBJ2-4, with TRBD1 matching over 7 bases. DNA for the CDR3: TGCAGCGTTAGGGGGACAGTACAATTTGAGGCCAAAAACATTCAGTACTTC. The encoded protein is CSVRGTVQFEAKNIQYF.